This record covers a single T cell receptor beta chain. Repertoires were generated with immunoSEQ multiplex PCR, while TCRdb's copy carries only in-frame clones and drops some. The profile shows tens of thousands of clones, 88% of them singletons. As for time point: before natalizumab initiation. The T0 samples predate the first natalizumab infusion. The germline V gene encodes CDR1 MNHNY and CDR2 SVGAGI (reference sequence). V shed 2 bases and J shed 3 bases, with 7 bases lying between them. The CDR3 runs to 14 residues. The data were obtained in a study of multiple sclerosis patients with progressive multifocal leukoencephalopathy. Study information: Controls were natalizumab-treated multiple sclerosis patients who did not develop PML, sampled longitudinally.

This chain uses TRBV6-6 with TRBJ2-2; D assignment may be TRBD1 or TRBD2 (6 bases each). Sequencing used PBMCs. The sequence came from a human donor with multiple sclerosis. CDR3 sequence reads: CASSYRGHTGELFF. The CDR3 DNA sequence: TGTGCCAGCAGTTACCGGGGGCACACCGGGGAGCTGTTTTTT.